This T cell receptor (beta chain) was observed in a study of Ad26.COV2.S vaccination and SARS-CoV-2 variants. Study-wide results and limits: Placebo and vaccine recipients had non-spike TCR breadth that was similar.

This CDR3 comprises 13 residues. V shed 5 bases, J shed 8 bases, and the junction held 1 base outside the gene matches. Germline V CDR1 and CDR2: SGHTA, FQGNSA. Regarding treatment: about 20 received Ad26.COV2.S at low or high dose, single or two shots; 5 received placebo; per-sample allocation not given. The study sampled participants on day 63 after the first vaccine or placebo injection. Clones were read by immunoSEQ multiplex PCR, and TCRdb kept only the in-frame ones, dropping some. There are around 300,000 clones in the sample; around 89% occur only once, and about 6.4% lies in the top ten. Only a few counts were recorded for this clone. What it binds is not known.

The V gene is TRBV7-2, the J gene TRBJ1-6, with 9 bases fitting TRBD1. This clonotype originated in a person between 18 and 65 years old who received the Ad26.COV2.S COVID-19 vaccine or a placebo. The material sequenced was peripheral blood, taken in a trial of Ad26.COV2.S vaccine versus placebo. CDR3 sequence: CASSRDRDSPLHF. CDR3 nucleotides: TGTGCCAGCAGCCGGGACAGGGATTCACCCCTCCACTTT.